This T cell receptor (beta chain) comes out of a study of T cells in Graves' hyperthyroidism and ophthalmopathy. Authors of the study amplified TCR beta CDR3 regions from RNA transcripts. The study used the HTBI primer set for a first-round RT-PCR of the TCR CDR3. A single record per CDR3 protein comes from TCRdb applying MiXCR to the multiplex PCR reads. The data hold some 570,000 distinct CDR3 sequences, with 11% to 15% observed a single time. This clonotype was observed many times. Enrolled ophthalmopathy patients presented with a Clinical Activity Score of at least 3, a NOSPECS grade of at least 4, and disease duration under 3 months. Sequenced material: blood. The receptor was derived from a woman aged 18-29 years with Graves' ophthalmopathy.

The CDR3 here is CAIYRGGYNEQFF. Here the CDR3 DNA reads TGTGCCATCTATAGGGGGGGGTACAATGAGCAGTTCTTC. The rearrangement joins TRBV2 to TRBJ2-1; D is possibly TRBD2 (7 bases). CDR1 is SNHLY, CDR2 FYNNEI, per germline. The CDR3 has 13 amino acids. Trimming left V 10 bases short and J 4 bases short, with 14 bases between.